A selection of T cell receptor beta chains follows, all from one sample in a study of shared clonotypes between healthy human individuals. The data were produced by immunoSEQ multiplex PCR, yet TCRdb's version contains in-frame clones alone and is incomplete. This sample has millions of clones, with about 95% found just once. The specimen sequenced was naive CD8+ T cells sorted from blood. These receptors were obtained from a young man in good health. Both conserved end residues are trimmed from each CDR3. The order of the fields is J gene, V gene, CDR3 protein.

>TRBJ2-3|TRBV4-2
ASSPPGLAGGDDTQY
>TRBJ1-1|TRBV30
AWRRLLRPDRLNTEAF
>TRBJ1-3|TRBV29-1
SVTGGELGNTIY
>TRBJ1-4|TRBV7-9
ASSLASKGQGVEKLF
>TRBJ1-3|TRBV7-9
ASSPPGDLSSGNTIY
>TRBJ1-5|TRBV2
ASSEKHQQQPQH
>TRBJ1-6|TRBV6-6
ASSYFSRGPDSPLH
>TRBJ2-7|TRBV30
AWRGTGMDEQY
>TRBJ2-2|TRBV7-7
ASSLAGHRNTGELF
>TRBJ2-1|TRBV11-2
ASSLGTWSGQNNEQF
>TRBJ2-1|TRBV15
ATSRLWTSEDYSYNEQF
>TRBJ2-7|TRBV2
ASSWSEQPYEQY
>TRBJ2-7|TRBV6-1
ASSLDRDDPYEQY
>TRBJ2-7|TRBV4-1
ASSLFQDSSEQY
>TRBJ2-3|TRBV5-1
ASSSLAGSTDTQY
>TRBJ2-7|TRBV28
ARRTASSYEQY
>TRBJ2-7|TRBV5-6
ASSPGTGEQY
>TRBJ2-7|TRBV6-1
AADPFMGAYEQY
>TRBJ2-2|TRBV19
ASNRMGTGELF
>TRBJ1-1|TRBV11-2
ASSLDRWKAF
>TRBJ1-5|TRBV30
AWSQVSDHQPQH
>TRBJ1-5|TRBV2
ASSDPRQGKGEAQH
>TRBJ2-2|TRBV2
ASSERTSGENTGELF
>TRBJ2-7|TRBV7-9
ASSPQGDEQY
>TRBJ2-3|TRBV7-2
ASSLIDRADTQY
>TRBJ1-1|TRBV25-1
ASSIGTETEAF
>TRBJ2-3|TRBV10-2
ASTLVGGSTDTQY
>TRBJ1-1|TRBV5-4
ASSPTGVAEAF
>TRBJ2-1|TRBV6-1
ASRDSGNEQF
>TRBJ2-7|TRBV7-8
ASSTTGVAYEQY
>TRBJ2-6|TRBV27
ASSLIQGGNTGANVLA
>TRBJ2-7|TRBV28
ASIPGTGPIYEQY
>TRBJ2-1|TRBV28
ASSLDGVRLSYNEQF
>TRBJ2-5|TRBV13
ASSHRSGRGTIGQY
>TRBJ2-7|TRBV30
AWSGHPLYEQY
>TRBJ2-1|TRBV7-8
ASSPDERSLHTYNEQF
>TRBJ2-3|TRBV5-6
ASSFWTSGSTDTQY
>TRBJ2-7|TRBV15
ATSSFRGTGAYEQY
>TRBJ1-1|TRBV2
ASSADRLNTEAF
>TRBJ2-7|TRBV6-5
ASSLKRGDREQY